These T cell receptor beta chains were read from a single sample in a study of CD8+CD57+ T cells in acquired aplastic anemia. TCRdb reprocessed the reads with MiXCR, giving one entry per CDR3 protein. The sample records about 180,000 distinct CDR3 sequences, 47% being singletons. The material sequenced was sorted CD4+, CD8+, or CD8+CD57+ T cells (not recorded which) from PBMCs. These receptor sequences come from a human donor with aplastic anemia. CDR3s include the opening cysteine and the closing phenylalanine or tryptophan. A D gene is named only where the DNA matches it firmly. Clone size, where shown, is once, few, many, or a class for clones that have expanded.

j_call d_call clone_size v_call cdr3_nt cdr3_aa
TRBJ1-5 NA NA TRBV10-3 TGTGCCATCAGTGAGGTGGATCAGCCCCAGCATTTT CAISEVDQPQHF
TRBJ2-3 NA many TRBV20-1 TGCAGTGCTAGTGAATCCTCGATTCACACAGATACGCAGTATTTT CSASESSIHTDTQYF
TRBJ2-7 TRBD1 NA TRBV4-1 TGCGCCAGCAGCTCGCGGACAGGGGGCGGCGAGCAGTACTTC CASSSRTGGGEQYF
TRBJ2-1 TRBD2 many TRBV20-1 TGCAGTGCTCGGGGGGGCTCCTACAATGAGCAGTTCTTC CSARGGSYNEQFF
TRBJ2-7 NA NA TRBV10-3 TGTGCCATCAGTTCTACTCCGGGACACAACTACGAGCGGTACTTC CAISSTPGHNYERYF
TRBJ1-3 NA many TRBV19 TGTGCCAGTAAAAAACAGGGCGAAGTATCCTCTGGAAACACCATATATTTT CASKKQGEVSSGNTIYF
TRBJ2-3 TRBD2 NA TRBV20-1 TGCAGTGCTACTAAACTAGCGGGGGGCAGCACAGATACGCAGTATTTT CSATKLAGGSTDTQYF
TRBJ1-3 NA NA TRBV7-2 TGTGCCAGCAGCCCTTGGACGGTAAACACCATATATTTT CASSPWTVNTIYF
TRBJ1-1 NA NA TRBV7-9 TGTGCCAGCAGCCGAACCACGAACACTGAAGCTTTCTTT CASSRTTNTEAFF
TRBJ1-6 NA many TRBV19 TGTGCCAGTAGTATAGAAAACCCAGGGGCACCCCTCCACTTT CASSIENPGAPLHF
TRBJ2-7 NA few TRBV10-1 TGCGCCAACACGGACGCCGACGTACTCTCCTACGAGCAGTACTTC CANTDADVLSYEQYF
TRBJ1-4 NA NA TRBV10-3 TGTGCCAGCAGTTACTCCTGGGCGTTCTCTAGTGAAAAACTGTTTTTT CASSYSWAFSSEKLFF
TRBJ1-1 NA NA TRBV10-3 TGTGCCATCAGTTGGGCCATGAACACTGAAGCTTTCTTT CAISWAMNTEAFF
TRBJ1-2 TRBD1 many TRBV29-1 TGCAGCGTTGTGGAGGGACAGGACAACTATGGCTACACCTTC CSVVEGQDNYGYTF
TRBJ1-6 NA NA TRBV10-3 TGTGCCATCAGTGAGACACGGGCAGGGTGGTCACCCCTCCACTTT CAISETRAGWSPLHF
TRBJ2-1 TRBD2 NA TRBV2 TGTGCCAGCAGCGGGGGGACTTCCTACAATGAGCAGTTCTTC CASSGGTSYNEQFF
TRBJ2-1 TRBD2 NA TRBV20-1 TGCAGTGCTAGAGAGCGACTAGCGGGACGGGGCTACAATGAGCAGTTCTTC CSARERLAGRGYNEQFF
TRBJ2-7 NA once TRBV5-8 TGTGCCAGCAGCCTAGGACACGCCTCCTACGAGCAGTACTTC CASSLGHASYEQYF
TRBJ2-3 TRBD2 NA TRBV5-1 TGCGCCAGCAGCTTGGCCTTAGCGGGAGGACGCACAGATACGCAGTATTTT CASSLALAGGRTDTQYF
TRBJ2-7 TRBD2 NA TRBV29-1 TGCAGCACCAAGAGGGAGGGTTCCGACGAGCAGTACTTC CSTKREGSDEQYF
TRBJ1-1 NA many TRBV19 TGTGCCAGTAGTACCCGTGCGATGGGGAACACTGAAGCTTTCTTT CASSTRAMGNTEAFF
TRBJ2-7 NA NA TRBV19 TGTGCCAGTAACCCAGGAGGCGTTTCCTACGAGCAGTACTTC CASNPGGVSYEQYF
TRBJ2-7 NA NA TRBV5-6 TGTGCCAGCAGCCTTAGCGGTAGCTCCCCAGGGGGCTACGAGCAGTACTTC CASSLSGSSPGGYEQYF
TRBJ2-1 TRBD2 many TRBV20-1 TGCAGTGCTAGAGGGCAACTAGCGGGGGTAAATGAGCAGTTCTTC CSARGQLAGVNEQFF
TRBJ2-7 NA NA TRBV14 TGTGCCAGCAGCCAGGCTGGGGGCGAGCAGTACTTC CASSQAGGEQYF
TRBJ1-5 NA NA TRBV20-1 TGCAGTGCTAGGACAACTAATCAGCCCCAGCATTTT CSARTTNQPQHF
TRBJ2-7 NA many TRBV9 TGTGCCAGCAGCCAATGGGGATCCGAGCAGTACTTC CASSQWGSEQYF
TRBJ2-5 TRBD2 NA TRBV24-1 TGTGCCACCAGTGATCCACCGACTAGCGGAGGACGGGGTGAGCAGTACTTC CATSDPPTSGGRGEQYF
TRBJ2-2 NA NA TRBV2 TGTGCCAGCAGTGAACTCCAAGACACCGGGGAGCTGTTTTTT CASSELQDTGELFF
TRBJ1-1 TRBD1 many TRBV19 TGTGCCAGTAGTATCTTCCCCGGACAGGGGAACACTGAAGCTTTCTTT CASSIFPGQGNTEAFF
TRBJ1-2 NA NA TRBV29-1 TGCAGCGTTGAAGAGCCGGATCTTAGGGGCTACACCTTC CSVEEPDLRGYTF
TRBJ2-5 TRBD2 NA TRBV9 TGTGCCAGCAGCGTAAGAAGCGGGGGGAGTGAGACCCAGTACTTC CASSVRSGGSETQYF
TRBJ1-2 NA NA TRBV10-3 TGTGCCATCGAGGCAGGAGGGGCAGCTAACTATGGCTACACCTTC CAIEAGGAANYGYTF
TRBJ1-1 NA NA TRBV20-1 TGCAGTGCTAGATTCCCGGGACTGCGCACTGAAGCTTTCTTT CSARFPGLRTEAFF
TRBJ2-2 NA few TRBV24-1 TGTGCCACCAGTCCGACAAGTTACGCGAACACCGGGGAGCTGTTTTTT CATSPTSYANTGELFF
TRBJ1-6 NA once TRBV19 TGTGCCAGTAGAGCCGGGCATTCACCCCTCCACTTT CASRAGHSPLHF
TRBJ2-3 TRBD2 once TRBV13 TGTGCCAGCAGCTTGGATCGCGCGGGGGGCCTCATTGTTACGCAGTATTTT CASSLDRAGGLIVTQYF
TRBJ1-3 TRBD1 many TRBV2 TGTGCCAGCAGGGACAGGGGCTATGGAAACACCATATATTTT CASRDRGYGNTIYF
TRBJ2-2 NA many TRBV7-9 TGTGCCAGCAGCTTATACAGGAACACCGGGGAGCTGTTTTTT CASSLYRNTGELFF
TRBJ1-1 NA many TRBV19 TGTGCCAGTAGTAAAATGGGACAAAACACTGAAGCTTTCTTT CASSKMGQNTEAFF